What follows are 22 T cell receptor beta chains derived from one specimen sequenced in a study of post-analysis software for immune sequencing data. Study-wide results and caveats: A handful of TRBV segments were significantly more frequent in patients than in controls. TRBV5-6, TRBV5-1 and TRBV20-1 were among these segments.

Prepared libraries of TCR beta cDNA carried unique molecular identifiers. TCRdb independently ran MiXCR on the PCR reads; one entry per CDR3 protein. The table shows about 200,000 distinct CDR3 sequences, with around 30% occurring only once. These TCRs are of unknown antigen specificity. The sequenced sample was blood. The receptors here all came from a girl younger than 18 with multiple sclerosis.

This clonotype was recorded a few times. J is TRBJ1-1 and V is TRBV5-1, with D perhaps matching TRBD1 (5 bases). Germline assignment: CDR1 SGHRS and CDR2 YFSETQ. The CDR3 is made up of 15 amino acids. The V end was cut by 2 bases, the J end by 4 bases, with 15 bases between. The CDR3 protein is CASSLLGWGTTEAFF. CDR3 bases: TGCGCCAGCAGCTTACTAGGTTGGGGGACCACTGAAGCTTTCTTT.

This clonotype turned up a few times. The V and J genes are TRBV6-2 or TRBV6-3 and TRBJ2-1; a possible D gene is TRBD1 (7 bases). Trimming cost V 5 bases and J 10 bases, with 21 bases left between them. This CDR3 region has 15 residues. Per germline, CDR1 MNHEY and CDR2 SVGEGT. This CDR3 is CASSQSGQVGGEQFF. The DNA for the CDR3 is TGTGCCAGCAGTCAATCCGGACAGGTCGGGGGCGAGCAGTTCTTC.

The sample holds many counts of this clonotype. The rearrangement links TRBV29-1 to TRBJ1-2; D not certain. V lost 7 bases and J lost 8, with 20 bases in between. The CDR3 runs 13 residues. Looked up from germline, CDR1 is SQVTM and CDR2 is ANQGSEA. Here the CDR3 reads CSAQIIGPMGYTF. CDR3 in DNA: TGCAGCGCCCAAATTATAGGGCCTATGGGCTACACCTTC.

Only one count was recorded for this clonotype. A much larger clonotype is one base distant, so this may be a read error. The rearrangement links TRBV12-3 or TRBV12-4 to TRBJ2-4; perhaps TRBD2 as D (7 bases). CDR3 length equals 17 residues. V lost 4 bases and J lost 0, with 16 bases in between. The CDR3 loop is CASSSPRGGLAKNIQYF. The CDR3 coding sequence is TGTGCCAGCAGTTCCCCGAGGGGGGGGCTAGCCAAAAACATTCAGTACTTC.

This clonotype was recorded at least ten times. The chain carries TRBV12-3 or TRBV12-4 and TRBJ2-5, with 9 bases that match TRBD1. V lost 5 bases and J lost 5; bases outside the gene matches: 9. This CDR3 region has 15 residues. The CDR3 is CASSLGQGGGETQYF. CDR3 sequence (DNA): TGTGCCAGCAGTCTGGGACAGGGTGGTGGCGAGACCCAGTACTTC.

The table lists this clonotype with a few counts. The V call is TRBV2, the J call TRBJ2-7; D is unclear. V was clipped by 3 bases and J by 6 bases, with 12 bases between them. The CDR3 loop spans 13 amino acids. The germline CDR1 and CDR2 sequences are SNHLY and FYNNEI. The CDR3, as DNA: TGTGCCAGCAGTGATTTAGTAAGGGCCGAGCAGTACTTC. Translating it yields CASSDLVRAEQYF. Together with reference TRBV2 and TRBJ2-7, the CDR3 gives the full variable domain: EPEVTQTPSHQVTQMGQEVILRCVPISNHLYFYWYRQILGQKVEFLVSFYNNEISEKSEIFDDQFSVERPDGSNFTLKIRSTKLEDSAMYFCASSDLVRAEQYFGPGTRLTVT.

This clonotype came up a few times. The chain links TRBV19 to TRBJ1-2; a weak D match, TRBD1 (5 bases). The V end lost 9 bases, the J end lost 8 bases, and 22 bases lay between the germline ends. Germline CDR1 LNHDA, CDR2 SQIVND (reference sequence). The CDR3 covers 14 residues. CDR3 in amino acids: CASNNNRDSRGYTF. The CDR3 coding sequence is TGTGCCAGCAATAATAATCGGGACTCGCGGGGCTACACCTTC.

This clonotype was recorded many times. This chain links TRBV2 with TRBJ1-5; D call uncertain. Germline CDR1 is SNHLY and CDR2 is FYNNEI. Trimming cost V 10 bases and J 5 bases, with 18 bases left between them. CDR3 length: 14 residues. In nucleotides, the CDR3 is TGTGCCACCACGGACCGAACCCTAGATCAGCCCCAGCATTTT. Protein sequence: CATTDRTLDQPQHF.

V and J are TRBV20-1 and TRBJ2-5; D gene uncertain. The CDR3 has 10 amino acids. Germline V gene sequence: CDR1 DFQATT, CDR2 SNEGSKA (reference sequence). V was pared by 3 bases and J by 5 bases, with 4 bases between. The CDR3 DNA reads TGCAGTGCTAGTTTCGAGACCCAGTACTTC. Its translation is CSASFETQYF.

The chain couples TRBV5-1 to TRBJ2-1; possible D gene TRBD2, 5 bases. Germline loops: CDR1 SGHRS, CDR2 YFSETQ. The CDR3 extends over 15 amino acids. Trimming took off 1 base at V and 7 bases at J, with 15 bases between the two ends. CDR3: CASSLMSGLKNEQFF. The CDR3 region has the DNA TGCGCCAGCAGCTTGATGTCCGGACTCAAGAATGAGCAGTTCTTC.

This clonotype was detected ten times or more. The chain joins TRBV11-3 to TRBJ2-5; D is unclear. CDR1 is SGHNT and CDR2 is YENEEA in the germline V gene. The ends were cut back, 1 base at V and 5 bases at J, with 8 bases in the middle. The CDR3 is made up of 13 amino acids. The CDR3 nucleotides are TGTGCCAGCAGCTTAGGCCAAATTGAGACCCAGTACTTC. It is translated as CASSLGQIETQYF.

This clonotype came up many times. This chain links TRBV20-1 with TRBJ2-7, with TRBD1 identical over 9 bases. Trimming cost V 0 bases and J 4 bases; bases outside gene matches: 7. This CDR3 is 15 amino acids long. From germline, CDR1 is DFQATT and CDR2 SNEGSKA (reference sequence). In DNA form, the CDR3 reads TGCAGTGCTAGAGATTTTCGGACAGGGGAATACGAGCAGTACTTC. The encoded protein is CSARDFRTGEYEQYF.

This clonotype was recorded at least ten times. The chain is built from TRBV29-1 and TRBJ1-1, with D tentatively TRBD1 (5 bases). CDR1 and CDR2 from the germline V gene are SQVTM and ANQGSEA. CDR3 size: 14 residues. CDR3 coding DNA: TGCAGTGATACTAGGGGCACCTCGAACACTGAAGCTTTCTTT. Its protein is CSDTRGTSNTEAFF.

This clonotype was counted at least ten times. The chain uses TRBV6-1 and TRBJ2-5, with D perhaps matching TRBD1 or TRBD2 (6 bases each). The V and J ends lost 1 base and 1 base respectively, with 10 bases between them. Germline assignment: CDR1 MNHNS and CDR2 SASEGT. The CDR3 consists of 15 residues. The CDR3 here is CASSEETGAQETQYF. As DNA, the CDR3 is TGTGCCAGCAGTGAAGAGACGGGGGCCCAAGAGACCCAGTACTTC.

This chain connects TRBV6-6 to TRBJ1-6, with a weak D call TRBD1 (5 bases). From germline, CDR1 is MNHNY and CDR2 SVGAGI (reference sequence). Trimming removed 7 bases from V and 6 bases from J, with 22 bases in between. The CDR3 has 17 amino acids. The CDR3 sequence: CASNINRGAPPNSPLHF. The CDR3, as DNA: TGTGCCAGCAACATCAATCGAGGGGCGCCACCTAATTCACCCCTCCACTTT.

A few counts support this clonotype. A much larger clone lies one base from this, so it may be a read error. The V call is TRBV20-1, the J call TRBJ2-5; a weak D match, TRBD1 (5 bases). The germline gives CDR1 DFQATT, CDR2 SNEGSKA (reference sequence). This CDR3 contains 13 residues. DNA for the CDR3: TGCAGTGCTAGGGACATCCGACAAGGGACCCAGTACTTC. It codes for CSARDIRQGTQYF.

The CDR3 nucleotides are TGTGCCAGCAGCCCCGGTGGGGGGGAGACCCAGTACTTC. Protein product: CASSPGGGETQYF. This rearrangement joins TRBV7-7 to TRBJ2-5; tentatively, D is TRBD2 (6 bases). The CDR3 is 13 amino acids. Deletions cut 5 bases from V and 5 bases from J, with 12 bases between. The germline V gene encodes CDR1 SSHAT and CDR2 FNYEAQ (reference sequence).

For this clonotype: A much larger clone lies one base from this, so it may be a read error. The rearrangement joins TRBV3-1 to TRBJ2-5; D remains ambiguous. The assigned J gene may be wrong: the sequence end matches TRBJ2-7 better. The CDR3 loop spans 13 amino acids. CDR1 is LGHDT, CDR2 YNNKEL, per germline (reference sequence). CDR3 sequence (DNA): TGTACCAGCAGCCATCGACATGCACACGAGCAGTACTTC. This codes for CTSSHRHAHEQYF.

V is TRBV5-1 and J is TRBJ1-4; TRBD1 might be the D (5 bases). Germline CDR1 and CDR2: SGHRS and YFSETQ. This CDR3 region has 14 residues. Deletions cut 2 bases from V and 6 bases from J, with 11 bases between. The CDR3 is CASSFAGVDEKLFF. As DNA, the CDR3 is TGCGCCAGCAGCTTCGCGGGGGTAGATGAAAAACTGTTTTTT.

In this sample, this clonotype turned up many times. The chain has TRBV15 and TRBJ2-5; D possibly matches TRBD1 or TRBD2 (5 bases each). Trimming left V 1 base short and J 5 bases short, with 8 bases between. The CDR3 is made up of 13 amino acids. Germline CDR1 LNHNV, CDR2 YYDKDF (reference sequence). The CDR3 spells CATSRAGRETQYF. CDR3 in DNA: TGTGCCACCAGCAGAGCGGGGCGGGAGACCCAGTACTTC.

This clonotype was recorded many times. The chain employs TRBV29-1 and TRBJ2-7; 7 bases are a match to TRBD2. Germline V CDR1 and CDR2: SQVTM, ANQGSEA. Trimming at V came to 4 bases and at J to 7 bases, leaving 4 bases not matched to a gene. The CDR3 consists of 11 residues. Written as DNA, the CDR3 is TGCAGCGTTGTCGGCGGGAGAGAGCAGTACTTC. It specifies CSVVGGREQYF.

The rearrangement uses TRBV20-1 and TRBJ2-4, with D unclear. The CDR3 spans 14 residues. Germline V gene sequence: CDR1 DFQATT, CDR2 SNEGSKA (reference sequence). V lost 3 bases and J 0 bases, leaving 9 bases between the germline ends. Written as DNA, the CDR3 is TGCAGTGCTAGCGAGCCCGCAGCCAAAAACATTCAGTACTTC. It specifies CSASEPAAKNIQYF.